Listed below are T cell receptor beta chains from one sample, sequenced in a study of blood T cell repertoires in COVID-19. Method: immunoSEQ multiplex PCR; TCRdb's copy keeps in-frame clones and lacks some. The table shows about 280,000 clones, with 80% to 85% occurring only once. Sequenced input: PBMCs or T cells enriched from blood (not recorded which). The receptors stem from a middle-aged man who had been exposed to COVID-19. Both conserved end residues are part of each CDR3. D genes are given only for firm matches. Expanded clones are given a class, and other clones once, few, many or no size at all.

abundance,d_gene,j_gene,v_gene,CDR3nt,CDR3aa
.,.,TRBJ1-2,TRBV11-1,TGTGCCAGCAGCTTAGACGGCAGGGGCCACTATGGCTACACCTTC,CASSLDGRGHYGYTF
.,TRBD2,TRBJ2-2,TRBV3-1/TRBV3-2,TGTGCCAGCAGCCCCCAGTCCGCTAGCGGCACCGGGGAGCTGTTTTTT,CASSPQSASGTGELFF
once,.,TRBJ2-7,TRBV5-1,TGCGCCAGCAGCTTGGACAGGGAAAATCCCCACGGGCAGTACTTC,CASSLDRENPHGQYF
.,.,TRBJ1-1,TRBV19,TGTGCCAGTAGCCGCGTTGAGGGGGTATACACTGAAGCTTTCTTT,CASSRVEGVYTEAFF
.,.,TRBJ2-7,TRBV19,TGTGCCAGTAGTATAGGGGGAGTCTACGAGCAGTACTTC,CASSIGGVYEQYF
.,.,TRBJ2-1,TRBV10-1,TGCGCCAGCAGTGGAAAAGACAGCTACAATGAGCAGTTCTTC,CASSGKDSYNEQFF
.,TRBD1,TRBJ1-2,TRBV7-2,TGTGCCAGCAACCCCAGACACAGGGGGGCCTATGGCTACACCTTC,CASNPRHRGAYGYTF
.,TRBD1,TRBJ2-7,TRBV6-5,TGTGCCAGCCTCTCGGACAGGACCTACGAGCAGTACTTC,CASLSDRTYEQYF
.,.,TRBJ1-6,TRBV19,TGTGCCAGTAGCGACAGCTACGATTCACCCCTCCACTTT,CASSDSYDSPLHF
.,TRBD2,TRBJ2-2,TRBV7-3,TGTGCCAGCAGCTTAGGGGCTAGCGGGAGTTCCGGGGAGCTGTTTTTT,CASSLGASGSSGELFF
.,.,TRBJ2-5,TRBV6-6,TGTGCCACCCATAGCGGAGTGTACCAAGAGACCCAGTACTTC,CATHSGVYQETQYF
.,TRBD1,TRBJ2-7,TRBV14,TGTGCCAGCAGCCAAGGAGGGGGCGGTCGCGAGCAGTACTTC,CASSQGGGGREQYF
.,TRBD2,TRBJ2-7,TRBV7-8,TGTGCCAGCAGCCCAAGACTGACTAGCGGGAGCTACGAGCAGTACTTC,CASSPRLTSGSYEQYF
.,.,TRBJ2-5,TRBV3-1/TRBV3-2,TGTGCCAGCAGCCAAATCTCCGGGTCCCAAGAGACCCAGTACTTC,CASSQISGSQETQYF
few,.,TRBJ1-3,TRBV6-5,TGTGCCAGCAGTCAGGGCCAAGGAAACACCATATATTTT,CASSQGQGNTIYF
few,TRBD2,TRBJ2-7,TRBV7-9,TGTGCCAGCAGCTTAGATCTAGCGGGTGCCTACGAGCAGTACTTC,CASSLDLAGAYEQYF
.,TRBD1,TRBJ1-6,TRBV11-2,TGTGCCAGCAGCTTGGGCCAGGGGGCCTCACCCCTCCACTTT,CASSLGQGASPLHF
.,.,TRBJ1-1,TRBV3-1/TRBV3-2,TGTGCCAGCAGCCAAGATCACCGACAGCATTCTTTCTTT,CASSQDHRQHSFF
.,TRBD1,TRBJ1-6,TRBV30,TGTGCCTGGACTATCGGCACAGGGGGCGCTTCACCCCTCCACTTT,CAWTIGTGGASPLHF
.,.,TRBJ1-5,TRBV2,TGTGCCAGCAGTAAAAGTACAGAAAATAATCAGCCCCAGCATTTT,CASSKSTENNQPQHF
few,.,TRBJ2-5,TRBV5-1,TGCGCCAGCAGCGGAGGAGAGACCCAGTACTTC,CASSGGETQYF
.,TRBD2,TRBJ2-7,TRBV5-1,TGCGCCAGCAGCTCTAGACTAGCGTCTTCCAACGAGCAGTACTTC,CASSSRLASSNEQYF
.,.,TRBJ2-7,TRBV6-2/TRBV6-3,TGTGCCAGCAGTTACTCGAAGAATCGAGCTTCCTACGAGCAGTACTTC,CASSYSKNRASYEQYF
.,TRBD2,TRBJ2-1,TRBV6-7,TGTGCCAGCACCCTTTTACTAGCGGGAGATGAGCATGAGCAGTTCTTC,CASTLLLAGDEHEQFF